This T cell receptor (beta chain) was sequenced for a study of T cell clonality in common variable immunodeficiency. The CDR3 totals 14 residues. Germline-derived CDR1 and CDR2 are SGHNT and YENEEA. V was cut by 2 bases and J by 6 bases, with 12 bases left in between. Clones were sequenced by immunoSEQ multiplex PCR, and TCRdb holds only the in-frame ones, with some missing. The table records approximately 81,000 clones without singletons, the ten largest covering around 0.87%. This clone was detected many times. The read falls 3 residues short of the CDR3 end, and the missing part is taken from the germline J gene.

This TCR was sampled from a person aged 18 to 69 in good health. The sequencing input was peripheral blood mononuclear cells. This chain uses TRBV11-3 with TRBJ2-3, with D unclear. CDR3 DNA, as far as it was read: TGTGCCAGCAGCTTATCCCCGCTAGAGGATACG. It specifies CASSLSPLEDT. The full CDR3 reads CASSLSPLEDTQYF.